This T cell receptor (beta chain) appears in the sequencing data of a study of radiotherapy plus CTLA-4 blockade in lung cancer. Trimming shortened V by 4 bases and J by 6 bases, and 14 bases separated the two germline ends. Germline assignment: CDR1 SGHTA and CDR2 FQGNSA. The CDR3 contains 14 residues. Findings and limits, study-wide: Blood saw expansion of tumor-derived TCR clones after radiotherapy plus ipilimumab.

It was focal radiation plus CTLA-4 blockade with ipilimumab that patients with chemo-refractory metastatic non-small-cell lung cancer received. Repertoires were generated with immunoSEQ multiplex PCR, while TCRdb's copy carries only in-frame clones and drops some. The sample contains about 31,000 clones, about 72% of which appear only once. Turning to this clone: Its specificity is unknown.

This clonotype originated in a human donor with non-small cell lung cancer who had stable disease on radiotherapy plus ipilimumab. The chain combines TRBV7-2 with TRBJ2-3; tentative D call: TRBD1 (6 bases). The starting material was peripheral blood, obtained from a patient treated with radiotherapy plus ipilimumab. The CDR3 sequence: CASSYRTASDTQYF. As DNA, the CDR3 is TGTGCCAGCAGCTATAGGACAGCTTCTGATACGCAGTATTTT.